This T cell receptor (beta chain) was sequenced in a study of CD8+ T cells in alopecia areata. Reverse transcribed after extraction, RNA yielded cDNA as the sequencing template. Data came from immunoSEQ multiplex PCR; TCRdb stores just in-frame clones and leaves some out. The sample has more than 95,000 clones; roughly two fifths are singletons. This CDR3 comprises 15 residues. Germline assignment: CDR1 GTSNPN and CDR2 SVGIG (reference sequence). The trim removed 4 bases at V and 5 bases at J, leaving 11 bases unmatched. The chain recombines TRBV30 with TRBJ2-5; 9 bases map to TRBD1. Sequenced: CD4+ T cells sorted from blood. The receptor was isolated from a human donor with alopecia areata. This CDR3 is CAWTPPGQGWETQYF. The CDR3 coding sequence is TGTGCCTGGACCCCACCGGGACAGGGATGGGAGACCCAGTACTTC. The entire variable domain, with the rest obtained from reference TRBV30 and TRBJ2-5, is as follows: SQTIHQWPATLVQPVGSPLSLECTVEGTSNPNLYWYRQAAGRGLQLLFYSVGIGQISSEVPQNLSASRPQDRQFILSSKKLLLSDSGFYLCAWTPPGQGWETQYFGPGTRLLVL.